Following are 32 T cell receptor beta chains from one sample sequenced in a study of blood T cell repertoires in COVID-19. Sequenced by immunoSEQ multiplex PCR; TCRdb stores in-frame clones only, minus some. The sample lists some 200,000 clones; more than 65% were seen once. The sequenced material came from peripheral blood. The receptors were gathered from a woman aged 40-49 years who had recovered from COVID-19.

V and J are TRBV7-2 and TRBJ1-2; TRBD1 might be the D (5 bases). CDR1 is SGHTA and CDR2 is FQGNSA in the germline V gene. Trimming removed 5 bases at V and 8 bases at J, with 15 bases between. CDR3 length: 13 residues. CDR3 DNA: TGTGCCAGCAGCCTTGTGGAGGGGCAAGGCTACACCTTC. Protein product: CASSLVEGQGYTF.

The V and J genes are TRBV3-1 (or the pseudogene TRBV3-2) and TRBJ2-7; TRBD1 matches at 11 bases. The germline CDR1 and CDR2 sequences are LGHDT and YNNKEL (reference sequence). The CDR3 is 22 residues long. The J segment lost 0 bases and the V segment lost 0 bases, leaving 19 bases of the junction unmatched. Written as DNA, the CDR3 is TGTGCCAGCAGCCAAGAACAGGACAGGGGGCTGAGCGGGGGAATAAGCTCCTACGAGCAGTACTTC. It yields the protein CASSQEQDRGLSGGISSYEQYF.

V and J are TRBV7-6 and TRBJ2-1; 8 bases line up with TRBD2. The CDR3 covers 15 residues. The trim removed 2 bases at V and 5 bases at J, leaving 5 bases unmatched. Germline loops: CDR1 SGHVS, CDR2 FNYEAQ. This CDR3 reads CASSLFGGANNEQFF. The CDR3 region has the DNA TGTGCCAGCAGCTTATTCGGGGGGGCCAACAATGAGCAGTTCTTC.

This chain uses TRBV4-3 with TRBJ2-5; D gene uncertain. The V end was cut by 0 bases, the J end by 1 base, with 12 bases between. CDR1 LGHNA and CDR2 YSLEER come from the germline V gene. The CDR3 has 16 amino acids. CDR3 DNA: TGCGCCAGCAGCCAAGAAGTCCGAACTGTCCAAGAGACCCAGTACTTC. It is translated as CASSQEVRTVQETQYF.

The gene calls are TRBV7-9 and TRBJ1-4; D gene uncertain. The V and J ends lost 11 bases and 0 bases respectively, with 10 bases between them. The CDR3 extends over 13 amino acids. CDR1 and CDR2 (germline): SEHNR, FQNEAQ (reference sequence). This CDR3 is CASRRTTNEKLFF. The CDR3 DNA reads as TGTGCCTCGAGGAGAACAACTAATGAAAAACTGTTTTTT.

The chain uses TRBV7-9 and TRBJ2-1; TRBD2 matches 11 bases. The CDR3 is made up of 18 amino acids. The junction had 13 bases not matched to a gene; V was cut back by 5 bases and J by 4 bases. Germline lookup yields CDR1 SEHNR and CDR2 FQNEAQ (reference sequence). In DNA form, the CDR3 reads TGTGCCAGCAGCCGACAAATACTAGCGGGGGAGACATACAATGAGCAGTTCTTC. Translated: CASSRQILAGETYNEQFF.

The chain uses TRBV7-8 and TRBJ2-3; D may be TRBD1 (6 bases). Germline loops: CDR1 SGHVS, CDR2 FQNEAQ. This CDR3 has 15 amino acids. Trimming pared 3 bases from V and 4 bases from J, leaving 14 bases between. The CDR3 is CASSFSFTGSDTQYF. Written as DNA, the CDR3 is TGTGCCAGCAGCTTCAGCTTTACAGGGTCAGATACGCAGTATTTT.

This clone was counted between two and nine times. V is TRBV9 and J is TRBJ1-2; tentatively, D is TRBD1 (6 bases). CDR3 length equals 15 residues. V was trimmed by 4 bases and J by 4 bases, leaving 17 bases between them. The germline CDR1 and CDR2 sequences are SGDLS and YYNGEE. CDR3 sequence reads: CASSPTGQPPYGYTF. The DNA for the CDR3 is TGTGCCAGCAGCCCGACAGGACAGCCCCCCTATGGCTACACCTTC. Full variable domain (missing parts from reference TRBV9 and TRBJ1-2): DSGVTQTPKHLITATGQRVTLRCSPRSGDLSVYWYQQSLDQGLQFLIQYYNGEERAKGNILERFSAQQFPDLHSELNLSSLELGDSALYFCASSPTGQPPYGYTFGSGTRLTVV.

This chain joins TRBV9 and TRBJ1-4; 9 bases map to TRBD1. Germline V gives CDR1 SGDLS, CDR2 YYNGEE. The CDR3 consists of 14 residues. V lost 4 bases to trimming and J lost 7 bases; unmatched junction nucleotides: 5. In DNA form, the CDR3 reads TGTGCCAGCAGCACTACAGGGGGCGGTGAAAAACTGTTTTTT. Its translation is CASSTTGGGEKLFF. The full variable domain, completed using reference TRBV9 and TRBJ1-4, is DSGVTQTPKHLITATGQRVTLRCSPRSGDLSVYWYQQSLDQGLQFLIQYYNGEERAKGNILERFSAQQFPDLHSELNLSSLELGDSALYFCASSTTGGGEKLFFGSGTQLSVL.

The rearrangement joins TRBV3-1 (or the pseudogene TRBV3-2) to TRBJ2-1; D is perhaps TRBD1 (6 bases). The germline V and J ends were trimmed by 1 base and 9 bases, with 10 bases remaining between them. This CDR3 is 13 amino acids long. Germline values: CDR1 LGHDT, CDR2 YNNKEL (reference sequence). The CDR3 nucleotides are TGTGCCAGCAGCCAAGGACAGGATACTGAGCAGTTCTTC. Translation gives CASSQGQDTEQFF.

As DNA, the CDR3 is TGTGCCAGTAGTAGGCAGGCCGGGGATCAGCCCCAGCATTTT. Its translation is CASSRQAGDQPQHF. The chain has TRBV19 and TRBJ1-5; D gene uncertain. The germline V and J ends were trimmed by 4 bases and 5 bases, with 12 bases remaining between them. The length of the CDR3 is 14 residues. The germline V gene has CDR1 LNHDA and CDR2 SQIVND (reference sequence).

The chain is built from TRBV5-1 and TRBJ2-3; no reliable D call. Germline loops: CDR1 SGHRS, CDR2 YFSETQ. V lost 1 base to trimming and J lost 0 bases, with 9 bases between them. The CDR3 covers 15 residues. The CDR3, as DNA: TGCGCCAGCAGCTTGTGGCAGACTAGCACAGATACGCAGTATTTT. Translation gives CASSLWQTSTDTQYF.

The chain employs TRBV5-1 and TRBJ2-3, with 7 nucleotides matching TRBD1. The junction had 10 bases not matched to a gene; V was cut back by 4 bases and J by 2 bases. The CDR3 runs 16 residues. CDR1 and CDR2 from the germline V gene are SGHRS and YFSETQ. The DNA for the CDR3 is TGCGCCAGCAGCCGACATGACAGGGCGGCCACAGATACGCAGTATTTT. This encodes CASSRHDRAATDTQYF.

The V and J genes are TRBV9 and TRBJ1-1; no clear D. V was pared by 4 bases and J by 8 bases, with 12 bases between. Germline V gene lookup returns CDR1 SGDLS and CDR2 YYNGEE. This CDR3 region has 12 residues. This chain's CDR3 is CASSKHPSEAFF. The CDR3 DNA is TGTGCCAGCAGCAAACACCCATCGGAAGCTTTCTTT.

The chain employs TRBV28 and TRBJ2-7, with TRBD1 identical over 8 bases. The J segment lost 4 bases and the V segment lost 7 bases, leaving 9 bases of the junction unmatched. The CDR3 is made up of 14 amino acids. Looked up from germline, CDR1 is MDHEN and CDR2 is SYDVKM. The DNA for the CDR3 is TGTGCCAGCACCTCAGGACAGGGAACATACGAGCAGTACTTC. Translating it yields CASTSGQGTYEQYF.

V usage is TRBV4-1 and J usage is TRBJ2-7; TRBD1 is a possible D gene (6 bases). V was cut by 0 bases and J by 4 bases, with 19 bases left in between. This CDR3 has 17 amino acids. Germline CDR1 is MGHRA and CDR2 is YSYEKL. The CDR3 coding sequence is TGCGCCAGCAGCCAAGATCGATTCGGGACAAAGGGGTACGAGCAGTACTTC. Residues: CASSQDRFGTKGYEQYF.

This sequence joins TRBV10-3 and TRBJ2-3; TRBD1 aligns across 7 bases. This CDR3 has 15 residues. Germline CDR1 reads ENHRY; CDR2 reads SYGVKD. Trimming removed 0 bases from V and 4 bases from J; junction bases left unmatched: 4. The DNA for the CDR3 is TGTGCCATCAGTGAGTCGACAGGGAGACCAGATACGCAGTATTTT. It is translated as CAISESTGRPDTQYF.

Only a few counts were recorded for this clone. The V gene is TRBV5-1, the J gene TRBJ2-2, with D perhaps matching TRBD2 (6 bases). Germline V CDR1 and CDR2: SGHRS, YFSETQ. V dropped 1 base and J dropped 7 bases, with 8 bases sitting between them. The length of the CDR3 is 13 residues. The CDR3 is CASSLFGSGELFF. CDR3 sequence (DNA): TGCGCCAGCAGCTTGTTCGGGAGCGGGGAGCTGTTTTTT.

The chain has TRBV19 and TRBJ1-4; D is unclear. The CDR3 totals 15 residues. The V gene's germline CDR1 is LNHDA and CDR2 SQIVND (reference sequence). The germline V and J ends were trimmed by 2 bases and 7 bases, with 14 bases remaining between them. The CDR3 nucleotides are TGTGCCAGTAGTATATTTGGGCCCGTGGGTGAAAAACTGTTTTTT. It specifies CASSIFGPVGEKLFF.

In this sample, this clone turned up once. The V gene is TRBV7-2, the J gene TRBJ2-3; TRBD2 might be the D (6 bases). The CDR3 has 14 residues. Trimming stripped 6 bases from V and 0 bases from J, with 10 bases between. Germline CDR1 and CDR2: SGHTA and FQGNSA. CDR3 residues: CASSFRGSTDTQYF. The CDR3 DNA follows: TGTGCCAGCAGTTTTCGGGGGAGCACAGATACGCAGTATTTT.

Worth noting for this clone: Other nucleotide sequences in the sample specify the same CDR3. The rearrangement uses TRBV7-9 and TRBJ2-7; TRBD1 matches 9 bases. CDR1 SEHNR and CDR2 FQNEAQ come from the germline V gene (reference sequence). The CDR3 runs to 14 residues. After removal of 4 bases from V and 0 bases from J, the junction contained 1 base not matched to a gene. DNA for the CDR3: TGTGCCAGCAGCTCGGGACAGGGCTCCTACGAGCAGTACTTC. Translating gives CASSSGQGSYEQYF.

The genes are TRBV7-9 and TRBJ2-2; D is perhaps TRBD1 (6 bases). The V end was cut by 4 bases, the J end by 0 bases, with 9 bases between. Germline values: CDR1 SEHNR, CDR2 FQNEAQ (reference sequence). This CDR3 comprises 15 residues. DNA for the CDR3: TGTGCCAGCAGCTACGGGACAACGAACACCGGGGAGCTGTTTTTT. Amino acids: CASSYGTTNTGELFF.

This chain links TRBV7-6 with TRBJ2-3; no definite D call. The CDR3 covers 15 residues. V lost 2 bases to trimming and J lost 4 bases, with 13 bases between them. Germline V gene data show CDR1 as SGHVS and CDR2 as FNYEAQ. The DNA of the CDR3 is TGTGCCAGCAGCTTAAGGCAGGTAGTAGCAGATACGCAGTATTTT. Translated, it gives CASSLRQVVADTQYF. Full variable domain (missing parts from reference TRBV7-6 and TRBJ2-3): GAGVSQSPRYKVTKRGQDVALRCDPISGHVSLYWYRQALGQGPEFLTYFNYEAQQDKSGLPNDRFSAERPEGSISTLTIQRTEQRDSAMYRCASSLRQVVADTQYFGPGTRLTVL.

CDR3 in amino acids: CASSQDRGAGYTF. As DNA, the CDR3 is TGCGCCAGCAGCCAAGATAGGGGCGCCGGCTACACCTTC. The gene calls are TRBV4-3 and TRBJ1-2; a weak D match, TRBD1 (5 bases). V was cut by 0 bases and J by 8 bases, with 10 bases left in between. From germline, CDR1 is LGHNA and CDR2 YSLEER. This CDR3 is built from 13 residues.

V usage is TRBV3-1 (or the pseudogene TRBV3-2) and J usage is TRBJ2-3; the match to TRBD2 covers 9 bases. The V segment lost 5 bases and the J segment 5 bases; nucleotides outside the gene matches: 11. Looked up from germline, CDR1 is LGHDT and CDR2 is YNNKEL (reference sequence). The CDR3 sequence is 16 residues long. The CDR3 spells CASSSLAGVVGDTQYF. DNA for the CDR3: TGTGCCAGCAGCTCCTTAGCGGGGGTCGTGGGAGATACGCAGTATTTT.

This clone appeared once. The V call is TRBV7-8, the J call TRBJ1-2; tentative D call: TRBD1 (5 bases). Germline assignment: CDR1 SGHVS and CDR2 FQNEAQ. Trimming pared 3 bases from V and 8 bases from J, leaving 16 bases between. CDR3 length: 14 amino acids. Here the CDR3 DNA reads TGTGCCAGCAGCTTCACGACAGTCGGAAGCGGCTACACCTTC. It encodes CASSFTTVGSGYTF. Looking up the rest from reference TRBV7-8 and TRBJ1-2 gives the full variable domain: GAGVSQSPRYKVAKRGQDVALRCDPISGHVSLFWYQQALGQGPEFLTYFQNEAQLDKSGLPSDRFFAERPEGSVSTLKIQRTQQEDSAVYLCASSFTTVGSGYTFGSGTRLTVV.

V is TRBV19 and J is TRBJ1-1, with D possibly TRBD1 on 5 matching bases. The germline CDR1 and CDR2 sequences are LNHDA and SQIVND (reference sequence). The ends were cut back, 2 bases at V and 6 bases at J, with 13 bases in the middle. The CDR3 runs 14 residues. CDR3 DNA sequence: TGTGCCAGTAGTATACGGGGGATCGCTCCTGAAGCTTTCTTT. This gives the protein CASSIRGIAPEAFF.

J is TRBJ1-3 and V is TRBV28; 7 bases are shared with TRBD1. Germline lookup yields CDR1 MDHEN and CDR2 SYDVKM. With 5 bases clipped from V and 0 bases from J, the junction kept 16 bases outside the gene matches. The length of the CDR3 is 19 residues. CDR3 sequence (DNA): TGTGCCAGCAGTCCGACAGGGATACCAGACATACACTCTGGAAACACCATATATTTT. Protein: CASSPTGIPDIHSGNTIYF. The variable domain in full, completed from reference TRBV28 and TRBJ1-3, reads DVKVTQSSRYLVKRTGEKVFLECVQDMDHENMFWYRQDPGLGLRLIYFSYDVKMKEKGDIPEGYSVSREKKERFSLILESASTNQTSMYLCASSPTGIPDIHSGNTIYFGEGSWLTVV.

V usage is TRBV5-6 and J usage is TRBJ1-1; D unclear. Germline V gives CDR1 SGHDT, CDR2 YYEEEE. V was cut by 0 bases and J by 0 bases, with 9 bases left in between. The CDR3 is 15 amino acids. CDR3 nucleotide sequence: TGTGCCAGCAGCTTGGTGGGAGTCCTGAACACTGAAGCTTTCTTT. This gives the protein CASSLVGVLNTEAFF.

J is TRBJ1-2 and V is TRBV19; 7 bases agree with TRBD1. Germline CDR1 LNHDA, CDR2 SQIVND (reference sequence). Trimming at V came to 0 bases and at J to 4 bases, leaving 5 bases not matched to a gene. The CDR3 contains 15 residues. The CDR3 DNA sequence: TGTGCCAGTAGTATAGAAACGACAGGGATCTATGGCTACACCTTC. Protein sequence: CASSIETTGIYGYTF.

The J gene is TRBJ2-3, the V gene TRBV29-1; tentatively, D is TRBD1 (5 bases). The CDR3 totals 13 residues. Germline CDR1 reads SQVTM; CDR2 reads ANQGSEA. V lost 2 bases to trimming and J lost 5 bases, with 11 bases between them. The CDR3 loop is CSVEMMGRDTQYF. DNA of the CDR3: TGCAGCGTTGAAATGATGGGGCGAGATACGCAGTATTTT.

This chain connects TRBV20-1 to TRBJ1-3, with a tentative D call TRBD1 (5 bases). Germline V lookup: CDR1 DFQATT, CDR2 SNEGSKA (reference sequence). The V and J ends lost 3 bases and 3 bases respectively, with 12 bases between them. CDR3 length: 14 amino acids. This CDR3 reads CSASLQGGGNTIYF. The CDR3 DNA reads TGCAGTGCTAGTTTGCAGGGCGGTGGAAACACCATATATTTT.